Following are 4 T cell receptor beta chains from one sample sequenced in a study of blood T cell repertoires in COVID-19. Sequenced by immunoSEQ multiplex PCR; TCRdb stores in-frame clones only, minus some. The sample carries about 39,000 clones, more than 80% recorded once. Sequenced: peripheral blood. The receptors stem from a man aged 55-75 years with acute or convalescent COVID-19.

The rearrangement joins TRBV7-2 to TRBJ2-2; D might be TRBD1 (6 bases). This CDR3 contains 14 residues. V dropped 10 bases and J dropped 0 bases, with 12 bases sitting between them. Germline CDR1 SGHTA, CDR2 FQGNSA. The CDR3 here is CATHGQTNTGELFF. The CDR3, as DNA: TGTGCCACCCACGGACAGACGAACACCGGGGAGCTGTTTTTT.

The J gene is TRBJ1-2, the V gene TRBV5-1; D unclear. This CDR3 spans 15 amino acids. CDR1 is SGHRS and CDR2 is YFSETQ in the germline V gene. Trimming removed 1 base at V and 7 bases at J, with 17 bases between. The chain's CDR3 is CASSLSQALNGGYTF. The CDR3 DNA is TGCGCCAGCAGCTTGTCCCAGGCATTAAATGGTGGCTACACCTTC.

The V and J genes are TRBV5-5 and TRBJ1-4; TRBD1 matches at 7 bases. The CDR3 extends over 13 amino acids. Germline lookup yields CDR1 SGHKS and CDR2 YYEKEE (reference sequence). Trimming cost V 6 bases and J 8 bases; bases outside gene matches: 7. In DNA form, the CDR3 reads TGTGCCAGCATCAGGGGGACAGACGAAAAACTGTTTTTT. This translates into CASIRGTDEKLFF.

The chain employs TRBV19 and TRBJ1-4, with TRBD1 matching over 7 bases. V was pared by 4 bases and J by 4 bases, with 12 bases of the junction left unmatched. Germline V CDR1 and CDR2: LNHDA, SQIVND (reference sequence). This CDR3 contains 17 residues. CDR3 in amino acids: CASSTGTDLTINEKLFF. For the CDR3, the DNA is TGTGCCAGTAGTACCGGGACAGACCTTACCATTAATGAAAAACTGTTTTTT.